This TCR beta chain was documented in a study of T-cell reconstitution after alpha-beta-depleted transplantation in children. Study findings and constraints: Expanded graft clones, several hundred of them, were reportedly the source of alpha-beta T cells about two months after transplant.

It was with unique molecular identifiers that the TCRbeta library was prepared. From the PCR reads, TCRdb called clonotypes with MiXCR, one entry per CDR3 protein. The sample shows approximately 300,000 distinct CDR3 sequences, 9.5% to 13% of them seen only once. This CDR3 contains 14 residues. Germline lookup yields CDR1 SGHVS and CDR2 FQNEAQ. The V gene end was trimmed by 5 bases and the J gene end by 5 bases; junction bases not matched to a gene: 8. As concerns this clonotype: What it binds is unknown.

The V and J genes are TRBV7-8 and TRBJ2-5; TRBD2 matches 7 bases. The input for sequencing was peripheral blood, taken 180 days after TCRalphabeta/CD19-depleted stem cell transplant. The TCR sequence derives from a male patient between 2 and 15 years old who had a stem cell transplant for chronic granulomatous disease, so the T cells may come from the graft donor. The CDR3, as DNA: TGTGCCAGCAGCCTACTGGTGGGGGGGGAGACCCAGTACTTC. This encodes CASSLLVGGETQYF.